This T cell receptor (beta chain) was captured by sequencing in a study of T cells after posttransplantation cyclophosphamide. Study findings and constraints: Blood and skin or GI T cell repertoires showed limited TRB overlap. Recipient CMV seropositivity and CMV reactivation strongly tracked TRB clonality. Later post-transplant blood repertoires were often dominated by donor CD8+ memory clones.

TCRdb keeps only in-frame clones here, not all; method: immunoSEQ multiplex PCR. Singletons are absent from the sample, which has about 40,000 clones. There are many counts of this clone. Its antigen is unknown. Peripheral blood was collected from the related graft donor on the marrow donation day. CDR1 and CDR2 from the germline V gene are KGHDR and SFDVKD. CDR3 length equals 16 residues. V lost 4 bases and J lost 1; bases outside the gene matches: 5. The rearrangement uses TRBV24-1 and TRBJ1-5; 8 nucleotides line up with TRBD1. What was sequenced was PBMCs. The clonotype was recovered from a man aged 25-40 years in good health and a related stem cell transplant donor. The chain's CDR3 is CATSDPDRGSNQPQHF. CDR3 nucleotides: TGTGCCACCAGTGACCCTGACAGGGGCAGCAATCAGCCCCAGCATTTT.